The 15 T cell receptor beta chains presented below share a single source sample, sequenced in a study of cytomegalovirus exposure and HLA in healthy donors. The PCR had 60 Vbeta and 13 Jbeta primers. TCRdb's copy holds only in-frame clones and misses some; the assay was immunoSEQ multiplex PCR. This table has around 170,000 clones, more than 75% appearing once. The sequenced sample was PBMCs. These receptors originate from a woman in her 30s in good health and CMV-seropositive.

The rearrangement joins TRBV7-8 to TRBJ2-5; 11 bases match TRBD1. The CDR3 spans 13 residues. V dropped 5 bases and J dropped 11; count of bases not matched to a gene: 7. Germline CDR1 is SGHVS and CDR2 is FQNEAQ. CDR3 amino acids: CASSVGTGGQQYF. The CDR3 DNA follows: TGTGCCAGCAGCGTAGGGACAGGGGGACAGCAGTACTTC.

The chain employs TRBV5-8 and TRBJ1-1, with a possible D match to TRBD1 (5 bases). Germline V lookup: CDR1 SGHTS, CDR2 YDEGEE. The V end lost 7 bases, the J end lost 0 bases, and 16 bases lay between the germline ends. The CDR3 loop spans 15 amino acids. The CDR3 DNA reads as TGTGCCAGCTTGCTGAGGGAGGGGCTGAACACTGAAGCTTTCTTT. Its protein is CASLLREGLNTEAFF.

The CDR3 loop is CATSRGAQGVHNSPLHF. DNA for the CDR3: TGTGCCACCAGCAGAGGGGCACAGGGAGTCCATAATTCACCCCTCCACTTT. This sequence joins TRBV15 and TRBJ1-6; the D gene is possibly TRBD1 (6 bases). Germline V gene lookup returns CDR1 LNHNV and CDR2 YYDKDF (reference sequence). CDR3 length: 17 residues. Trimming removed 1 base at V and 5 bases at J, with 15 bases between.

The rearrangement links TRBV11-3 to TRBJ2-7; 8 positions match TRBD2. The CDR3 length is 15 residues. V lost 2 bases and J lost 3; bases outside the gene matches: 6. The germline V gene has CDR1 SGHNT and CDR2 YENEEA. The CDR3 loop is CASSLSTGTSYEQYF. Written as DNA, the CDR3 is TGTGCCAGCAGCTTATCCACAGGGACTAGCTACGAGCAGTACTTC.

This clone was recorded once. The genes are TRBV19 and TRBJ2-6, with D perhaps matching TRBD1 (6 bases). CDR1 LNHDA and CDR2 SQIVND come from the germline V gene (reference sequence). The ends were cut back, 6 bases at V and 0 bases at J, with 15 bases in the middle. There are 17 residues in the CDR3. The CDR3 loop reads CASRTSTGSSGANVLTF. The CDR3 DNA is TGTGCCAGTAGAACATCTACAGGGAGCTCTGGGGCCAACGTCCTGACTTTC. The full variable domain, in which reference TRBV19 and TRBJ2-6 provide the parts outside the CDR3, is DGGITQSPKYLFRKEGQNVTLSCEQNLNHDAMYWYRQDPGQGLRLIYYSQIVNDFQKGDIAEGYSVSREKKESFPLTVTSAQKNPTAFYLCASRTSTGSSGANVLTFGAGSRLTVL.

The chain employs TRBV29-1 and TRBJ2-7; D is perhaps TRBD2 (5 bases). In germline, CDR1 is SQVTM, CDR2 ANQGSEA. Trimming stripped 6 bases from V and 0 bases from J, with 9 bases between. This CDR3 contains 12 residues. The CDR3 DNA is TGCAGCGTCGAGGGTACCTCCTACGAGCAGTACTTC. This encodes CSVEGTSYEQYF.

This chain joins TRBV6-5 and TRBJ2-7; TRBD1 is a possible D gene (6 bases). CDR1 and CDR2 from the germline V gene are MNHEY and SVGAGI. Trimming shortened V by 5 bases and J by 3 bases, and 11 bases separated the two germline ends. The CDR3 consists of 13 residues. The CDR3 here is CASSRDNLYEQYF. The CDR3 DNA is TGTGCCAGCAGTCGGGACAACCTCTACGAGCAGTACTTC.

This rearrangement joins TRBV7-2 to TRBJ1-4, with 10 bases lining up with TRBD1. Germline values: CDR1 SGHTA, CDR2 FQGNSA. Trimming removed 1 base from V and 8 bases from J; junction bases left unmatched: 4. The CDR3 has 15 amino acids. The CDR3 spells CASSLGTGGGEKLFF. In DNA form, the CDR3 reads TGTGCCAGCAGCTTAGGGACAGGGGGAGGGGAAAAACTGTTTTTT.

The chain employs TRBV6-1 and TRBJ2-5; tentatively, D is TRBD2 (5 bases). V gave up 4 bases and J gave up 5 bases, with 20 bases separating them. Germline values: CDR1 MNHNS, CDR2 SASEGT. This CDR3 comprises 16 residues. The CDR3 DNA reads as TGTGCCAGCAGTGGCCTAGGCTTGAGGACGGGGGAGACCCAGTACTTC. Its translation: CASSGLGLRTGETQYF.

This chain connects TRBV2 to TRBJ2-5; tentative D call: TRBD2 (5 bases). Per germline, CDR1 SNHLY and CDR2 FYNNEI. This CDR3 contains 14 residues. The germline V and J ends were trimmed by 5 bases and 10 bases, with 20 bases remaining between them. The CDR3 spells CASSYGLRMKRQYF. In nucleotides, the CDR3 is TGTGCCAGCAGTTATGGACTCCGAATGAAACGCCAGTACTTC.

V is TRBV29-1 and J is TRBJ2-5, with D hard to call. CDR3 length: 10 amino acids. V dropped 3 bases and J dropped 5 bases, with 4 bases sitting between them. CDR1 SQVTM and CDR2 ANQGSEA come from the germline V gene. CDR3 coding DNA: TGCAGCGTTGACGGGGAGACCCAGTACTTC. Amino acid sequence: CSVDGETQYF.

The CDR3 loop is CASSLPRVAGSQGNEQFF. CDR3 nucleotide sequence: TGTGCCAGCAGCTTACCCCGGGTAGCGGGGAGCCAGGGCAATGAGCAGTTCTTC. The chain employs TRBV7-2 and TRBJ2-1; 8 nucleotides align to TRBD2. J was trimmed by 6 bases and V by 2 bases; bases with no gene match: 15. CDR1 is SGHTA, CDR2 FQGNSA, per germline. This CDR3 has 18 amino acids.

CDR3: CASSEMTGYNEQFF. The CDR3 DNA is TGTGCCAGCAGTGAAATGACGGGGTACAATGAGCAGTTCTTC. This chain connects TRBV6-1 to TRBJ2-1; the D gene is possibly TRBD2 (5 bases). The V and J ends lost 2 bases and 4 bases respectively, with 9 bases between them. CDR3 length: 14 amino acids. Germline V gene lookup returns CDR1 MNHNS and CDR2 SASEGT.

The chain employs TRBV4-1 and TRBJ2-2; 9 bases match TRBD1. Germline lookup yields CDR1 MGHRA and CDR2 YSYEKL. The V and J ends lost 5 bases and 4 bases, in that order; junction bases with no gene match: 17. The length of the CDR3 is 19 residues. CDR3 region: CASSTRKEQGQGVTGELFF. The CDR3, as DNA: TGCGCCAGCAGCACACGGAAGGAACAGGGACAGGGCGTCACCGGGGAGCTGTTTTTT.

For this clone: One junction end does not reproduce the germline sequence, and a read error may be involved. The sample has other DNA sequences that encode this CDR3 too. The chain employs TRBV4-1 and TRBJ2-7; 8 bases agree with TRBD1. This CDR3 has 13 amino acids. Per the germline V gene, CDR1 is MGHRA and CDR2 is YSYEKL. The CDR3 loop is CASSPDRGYEQYF. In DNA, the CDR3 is TGCGCCAGCAGCCCCGACAGGGGCTACGAGCAATACTTC.